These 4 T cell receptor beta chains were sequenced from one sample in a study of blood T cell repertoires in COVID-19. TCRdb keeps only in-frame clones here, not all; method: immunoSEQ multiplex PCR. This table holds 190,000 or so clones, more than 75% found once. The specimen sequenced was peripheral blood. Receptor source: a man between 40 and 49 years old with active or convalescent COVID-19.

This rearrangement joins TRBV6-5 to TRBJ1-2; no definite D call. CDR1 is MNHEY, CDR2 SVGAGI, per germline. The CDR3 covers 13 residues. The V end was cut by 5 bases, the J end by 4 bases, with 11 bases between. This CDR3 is CASSIDYLYGYTF. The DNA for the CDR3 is TGTGCCAGCAGTATCGACTACCTCTATGGCTACACCTTC.

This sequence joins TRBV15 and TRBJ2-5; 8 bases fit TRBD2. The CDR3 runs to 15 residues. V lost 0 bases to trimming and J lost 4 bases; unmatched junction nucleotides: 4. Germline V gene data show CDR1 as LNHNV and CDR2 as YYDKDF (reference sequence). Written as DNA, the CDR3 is TGTGCCACCAGCAGAGATGTGGCGGGGGGAGAGACCCAGTACTTC. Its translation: CATSRDVAGGETQYF.

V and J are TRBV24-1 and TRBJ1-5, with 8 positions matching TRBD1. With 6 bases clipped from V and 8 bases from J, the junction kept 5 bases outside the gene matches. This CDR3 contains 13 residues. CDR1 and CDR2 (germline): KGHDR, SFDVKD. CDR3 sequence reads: CATSPTGAEPQHF. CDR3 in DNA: TGTGCCACCAGTCCGACAGGGGCTGAGCCCCAGCATTTT.

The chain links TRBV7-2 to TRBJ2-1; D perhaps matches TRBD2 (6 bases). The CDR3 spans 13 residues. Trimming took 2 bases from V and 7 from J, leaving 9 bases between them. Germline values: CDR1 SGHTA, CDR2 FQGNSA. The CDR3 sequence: CASSLYGRNEQFF. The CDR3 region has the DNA TGTGCCAGCAGCTTATATGGGAGGAATGAGCAGTTCTTC. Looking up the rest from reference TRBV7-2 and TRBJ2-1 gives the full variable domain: GAGVSQSPSNKVTEKGKDVELRCDPISGHTALYWYRQSLGQGLEFLIYFQGNSAPDKSGLPSDRFSAERTGGSVSTLTIQRTQQEDSAVYLCASSLYGRNEQFFGPGTRLTVL.